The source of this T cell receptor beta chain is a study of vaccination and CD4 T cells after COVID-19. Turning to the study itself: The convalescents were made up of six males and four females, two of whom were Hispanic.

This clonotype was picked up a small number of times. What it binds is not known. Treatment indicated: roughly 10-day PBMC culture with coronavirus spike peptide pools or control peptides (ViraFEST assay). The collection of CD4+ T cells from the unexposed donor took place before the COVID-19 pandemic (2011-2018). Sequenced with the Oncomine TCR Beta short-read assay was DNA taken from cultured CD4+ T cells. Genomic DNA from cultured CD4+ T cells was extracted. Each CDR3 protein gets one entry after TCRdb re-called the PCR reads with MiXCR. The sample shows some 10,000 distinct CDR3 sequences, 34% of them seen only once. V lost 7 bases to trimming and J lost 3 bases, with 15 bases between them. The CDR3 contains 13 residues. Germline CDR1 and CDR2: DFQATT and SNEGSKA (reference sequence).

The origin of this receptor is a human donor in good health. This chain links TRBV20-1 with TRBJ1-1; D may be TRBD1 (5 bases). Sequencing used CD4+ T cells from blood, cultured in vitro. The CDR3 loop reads CSVSHRRDTEAFF. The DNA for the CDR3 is TGCAGTGTTTCTCACAGGCGGGACACTGAAGCTTTCTTT.